This T cell receptor beta chain was recorded in a study of cytomegalovirus exposure and HLA in healthy donors. Study in general: A prior study identified approximately 120 million unique TCR beta sequences from about 180 million T cells.

Each of the donors was a healthy bone marrow donor. General observations from the study: An assumption of roughly uniform sequencing depth across donors underlay the presence/absence analyses. In a later analysis, at a false discovery rate of 0.05, some 17,000 TCR beta sequences were associated with HLA alleles.

Regarding this clone: The antigen is not known.

The CDR3 length is 14 residues. Germline V gene data show CDR1 as SSHAT and CDR2 as FNYEAQ (reference sequence). The V and J ends lost 3 bases and 6 bases respectively, with 11 bases between them. The study ran its PCR with 60 Vbeta and 13 Jbeta primers. Generated by immunoSEQ multiplex PCR, the TCRdb table keeps only in-frame clones and is missing some. Of about 98,000 clones listed, under 80% were seen once; the top ten hold approximately 1.8%. Material: PBMCs. The rearrangement uses TRBV7-7 and TRBJ2-2, with a tentative D call TRBD2 (6 bases). The clonotype originates from a male donor in good health and CMV-seronegative. This CDR3 is CASSLEGRSGELFF. In nucleotides, the CDR3 is TGTGCCAGCAGCTTGGAGGGCCGGTCCGGGGAGCTGTTTTTT.